Listed below are T cell receptor beta chains from one sample, sequenced in a study of siplizumab effects on memory and regulatory T cells. These TCRs' antigens remain unknown. Sequencing was performed with immunoSEQ multiplex PCR; in TCRdb, only in-frame clones are kept and a portion is missing. Of approximately 5,400 clones in the sample, approximately 50% were seen once. The sequenced sample consisted of CFSE-low (dividing) CD8+ T cells sorted from an allogeneic mixed lymphocyte reaction. The receptors stem from a human donor in good health; the cells came from an allogeneic mixed lymphocyte reaction. Some clones in this sample may be carry-over from other donors' samples. Each CDR3 is given with its conserved first and last residue. The order of the fields is J gene, D gene, clone size, V gene, CDR3 DNA, CDR3 protein. The D gene is left open where the match is weak. Rows may omit the clone size; those that give it use once, few, many or a size class.

>TRBJ2-5|-|few|TRBV13
TGTGCCAGCAGCGGCCAAGAGACCCAGTACTTC
CASSGQETQYF
>TRBJ1-2|-|few|TRBV4-1
TGCGCCAGCAGCCAAGATGATTGGGGGGGGTACACCTTC
CASSQDDWGGYTF
>TRBJ2-7|-|once|TRBV7-6
TGTGCCAGCAGCCAGGGGCCCCAGGAGAACTACGAGCAGTACTTC
CASSQGPQENYEQYF
>TRBJ2-1|TRBD2|many|TRBV13
TGTGCCAGCAGCTTGAGTGGACTAGCGGCTTACAATGAGCAGTTCTTC
CASSLSGLAAYNEQFF
>TRBJ2-7|TRBD2|-|TRBV19
TGTGCCAGTAGTCCTCTAGCGGGAGGATCCTACGAGCAGTACTTC
CASSPLAGGSYEQYF
>TRBJ1-1|-|-|TRBV5-1
TGCGCCAGCAGCTACGTACAGGGAACTGAAGCTTTCTTT
CASSYVQGTEAFF
>TRBJ1-2|-|few|TRBV6-6
TGTGCCAGCAGTTACTCCCACCCGCCCGACTATGGCTACACCTTC
CASSYSHPPDYGYTF
>TRBJ2-7|-|once|TRBV5-6
TGTGCCAGCAGCTTGGGATTTCAGGGGTGGGAGCAGTACTTC
CASSLGFQGWEQYF
>TRBJ2-5|TRBD2|few|TRBV7-6
TGTGCCAGCAGCCGCGGGACTAGCGTGTACCAAGAGACCCAGTACTTC
CASSRGTSVYQETQYF
>TRBJ2-1|-|-|TRBV5-6
TGTGCCAGCAGCTTGTATCTAAATGAGCAGTTCTTC
CASSLYLNEQFF
>TRBJ2-3|TRBD2|-|TRBV2
TGTGCCAGCACTCAGACGTTTGGACTAGAGACAGATACGCAGTATTTT
CASTQTFGLETDTQYF
>TRBJ2-7|TRBD1|few|TRBV5-4
TGTGCCAGCAGGGTACAGGGGGGCGTCCACGAGCAGTACTTC
CASRVQGGVHEQYF
>TRBJ2-7|-|-|TRBV6-5
TGTGCCAGCAGTTACTCTAGCGGAGTTCGGGCTTACGAGCAGTACTTC
CASSYSSGVRAYEQYF
>TRBJ2-2|-|medium-sized|TRBV9
TGTGCCAGCAGCGTAGGGACGGACACCGGGGAGCTGTTTTTT
CASSVGTDTGELFF
>TRBJ1-2|-|-|TRBV19
TGTGCCAGTAGTGTAGCAATGACCGACTATGGCTACACCTTC
CASSVAMTDYGYTF
>TRBJ2-7|-|few|TRBV5-4
TGTGCCAGCAGCTACACAGGTATCACCTACGAGCAGTACTTC
CASSYTGITYEQYF
>TRBJ2-7|-|-|TRBV29-1
TGCAGCGCCCAGTTCGCCGACGAGCAGTACTTC
CSAQFADEQYF
>TRBJ2-1|-|-|TRBV28
TGTGCCAGCAGTAACCGGGCCAGCATCGTATCCCACAATGAGCAGTTCTTC
CASSNRASIVSHNEQFF
>TRBJ2-5|-|-|TRBV7-6
TGTGCCAGCAGCTTAGCGCAGGTGGAGACCCAGTACTTC
CASSLAQVETQYF
>TRBJ2-1|TRBD2|-|TRBV4-1
TGCGCCAGCAGCCAAGGCCTAGCGGGCTCCTACAATGAGCAGTTCTTC
CASSQGLAGSYNEQFF
>TRBJ2-7|-|medium-sized|TRBV5-5
TGTGCCAGCAGCACCTCCGGGACGACCGCAACCCGCTCCTACGAGCAGTACTTC
CASSTSGTTATRSYEQYF
>TRBJ2-7|TRBD2|-|TRBV2
TGTGCCAGTATCGGGGCTAGCGGGGAGTACGAGCAGTACTTC
CASIGASGEYEQYF
>TRBJ1-1|-|-|TRBV4-1
TGCGCCAGCAGCCTGTGGACGGAGATGAACACTGAAGCTTTCTTT
CASSLWTEMNTEAFF
>TRBJ1-1|-|few|TRBV2
TGTGCCAGCAGTGTGGGGGCAGGAGCTGAAGCTTTCTTT
CASSVGAGAEAFF
>TRBJ1-2|TRBD1|few|TRBV6-5
TGTGCCAGCAGTTACTCGGACAGGGGCAGCTATGGCTACACCTTC
CASSYSDRGSYGYTF
>TRBJ1-2|-|-|TRBV19
TGTGCCAGTAGCCTCGGACTGTCCTATGGCTACACCTTC
CASSLGLSYGYTF
>TRBJ2-3|TRBD2|-|TRBV27
TGTGCCAGCAGTTTTGGGGGACTAGCGGGGACCGTGAATCGCGATACGCAGTATTTT
CASSFGGLAGTVNRDTQYF